The 8 T cell receptor beta chains below were found in one sample sequenced in a study of blood T cell repertoires in COVID-19. Sequenced by immunoSEQ multiplex PCR; TCRdb stores in-frame clones only, minus some. The repertoire consists of a few hundred thousand clones, with around nine tenths occurring once and the leading ten covering approximately 8%. The sequenced sample consisted of PBMCs or T cells enriched from blood (not recorded which). All receptors come from a woman aged 60-75 years who had recovered from COVID-19.

V is TRBV11-2 and J is TRBJ1-3, with D maybe TRBD1 (6 bases). Germline values: CDR1 SGHAT, CDR2 FQNNGV. This CDR3 comprises 13 residues. V was clipped by 4 bases and J by 5 bases, with 9 bases between them. CDR3 sequence reads: CASSYRVRNTIYF. For the CDR3, the DNA is TGTGCCAGCAGCTACAGGGTTAGAAACACCATATATTTT.

The V call is TRBV24-1, the J call TRBJ1-1, with 7 bases aligning to TRBD1. After removal of 7 bases from V and 2 bases from J, the junction contained 6 bases not matched to a gene. The CDR3 has 14 residues. CDR1 is KGHDR and CDR2 is SFDVKD in the germline V gene. CDR3 DNA: TGTGCCACCAGGGGGAACAGGGGCAACACTGAAGCTTTCTTT. It yields the protein CATRGNRGNTEAFF.

V and J are TRBV4-2 and TRBJ1-4, with TRBD1 matching 8 bases. Germline V CDR1 and CDR2: LGHNA, YNFKEQ. This CDR3 has 15 residues. J was trimmed by 4 bases and V by 3 bases; bases with no gene match: 4. The CDR3 here is CASSHDRGFNEKLFF. In DNA form, the CDR3 reads TGTGCCAGCAGCCATGACAGGGGCTTTAATGAAAAACTGTTTTTT.

This clone was seen more than once but under ten times. V usage is TRBV2 and J usage is TRBJ1-1, with 7 bases matching TRBD1. With 6 bases clipped from V and 4 bases from J, the junction kept 11 bases outside the gene matches. The CDR3 consists of 15 residues. Germline-derived CDR1 and CDR2 are SNHLY and FYNNEI. This CDR3 reads CASRETGKKGTEAFF. The CDR3 bases are TGTGCCAGCAGGGAGACAGGGAAAAAGGGCACTGAAGCTTTCTTT.

This clone was counted once. The chain joins TRBV10-1 to TRBJ2-1; tentative D call: TRBD1 (5 bases). V was trimmed by 0 bases and J by 2 bases, leaving 14 bases between them. In germline, CDR1 is WNHNN, CDR2 SYGVQD (reference sequence). The CDR3 length is 17 residues. The CDR3 loop is CASSESLGLSTYNEQFF. CDR3 DNA: TGCGCCAGCAGTGAGTCGTTGGGGCTATCGACCTACAATGAGCAGTTCTTC.

This clone was observed many times. The chain carries TRBV6-5 and TRBJ1-6; TRBD1 might be the D (5 bases). The CDR3 sequence is 14 residues long. The V end lost 1 base, the J end lost 7 bases, and 8 bases lay between the germline ends. CDR1 and CDR2 (germline): MNHEY, SVGAGI. The DNA for the CDR3 is TGTGCCAGCAGTTACTTTAGGGGCAATTCACCCCTCCACTTT. Amino acids: CASSYFRGNSPLHF.

The V call is TRBV6-5, the J call TRBJ2-7; 8 bases match TRBD1. The CDR3 runs 13 residues. V was clipped by 7 bases and J by 4 bases; unmatched bases: 6. Germline loops: CDR1 MNHEY, CDR2 SVGAGI. The CDR3 DNA is TGTGCCAGCAACGGACAGGGTCGGTACGAGCAGTACGTC. It codes for CASNGQGRYEQYV.

Only a few counts were recorded for this clone. The chain links TRBV11-2 to TRBJ1-1; possible D gene TRBD1, 5 bases. V was shortened by 2 bases and J by 1 base, with 11 bases between the two germline ends. Germline CDR1 is SGHAT and CDR2 is FQNNGV. The CDR3 loop spans 15 amino acids. CDR3 sequence (DNA): TGTGCCAGCAGCTTACAGGGAGGGACGAACACTGAAGCTTTCTTT. Translating gives CASSLQGGTNTEAFF.